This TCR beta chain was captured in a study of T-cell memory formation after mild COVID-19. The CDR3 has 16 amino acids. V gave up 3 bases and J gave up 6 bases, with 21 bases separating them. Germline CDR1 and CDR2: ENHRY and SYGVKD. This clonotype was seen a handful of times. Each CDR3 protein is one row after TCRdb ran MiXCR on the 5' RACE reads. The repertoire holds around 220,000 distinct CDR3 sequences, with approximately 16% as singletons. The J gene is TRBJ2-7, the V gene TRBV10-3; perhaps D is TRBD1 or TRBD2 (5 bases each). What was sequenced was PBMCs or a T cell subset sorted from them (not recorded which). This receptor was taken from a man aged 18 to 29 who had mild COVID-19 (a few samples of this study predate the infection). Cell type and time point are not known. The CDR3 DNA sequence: TGTGCCATCAGTGACTCCCCCCCGGGACCCTATTCCGAGCAGTACTTC. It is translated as CAISDSPPGPYSEQYF.